Listed below are T cell receptor beta chains from one sample, sequenced in a study of identical twins. TCRdb called the 5' RACE reads again in MiXCR, with one record for every CDR3 protein. The sample yields around 1.7 million distinct CDR3 sequences, under 35% seen once. The sample taken for sequencing was cord blood. The receptors were sampled from a newborn girl in good health. CDR3s include the opening cysteine and the closing phenylalanine or tryptophan. The order of the fields is clone size, V gene, D gene, J gene, CDR3 protein, CDR3 DNA. D genes are given only for firm matches. Not all rows give a size; the values are once, few, many and, for expanded clones, a class.

size: NA; V: TRBV21-1; D: NA; J: TRBJ2-1; CDR3: CASSILAGERSHNERFF; DNA: TGTGCCAGCAGCATCCTAGCGGGAGAACGGTCACACAATGAGCGGTTCTTC
size: few; V: TRBV6-4; D: NA; J: TRBJ2-3; CDR3: CASSANSLADTQYF; DNA: TGTGCCAGCAGTGCCAATTCTTTAGCAGATACGCAGTATTTT
size: NA; V: TRBV20-1; D: TRBD2; J: TRBJ2-1; CDR3: CSARKLAGGNNEQFF; DNA: TGCAGTGCTAGAAAACTAGCGGGGGGCAACAATGAGCAGTTCTTC
size: NA; V: TRBV7-6; D: TRBD2; J: TRBJ2-3; CDR3: CANSLRGLSGENTDTQYF; DNA: TGTGCCAACAGCTTACGTGGTCTAAGCGGGGAAAACACAGATACGCAGTATTTT
size: few; V: TRBV25-1; D: TRBD2; J: TRBJ2-7; CDR3: CASSVLAGDYEQYF; DNA: TGTGCCAGCAGTGTACTAGCGGGAGACTACGAGCAGTACTTC
size: few; V: TRBV15; D: NA; J: TRBJ2-3; CDR3: CATSREPGLGTDTQYF; DNA: TGTGCCACCAGCAGAGAGCCGGGACTTGGCACAGATACGCAGTATTTT
size: NA; V: TRBV7-9; D: NA; J: TRBJ1-2; CDR3: CASSRGQPYGYTF; DNA: TGTGCCAGCAGTCGAGGACAGCCTTATGGCTACACCTTC
size: few; V: TRBV18; D: NA; J: TRBJ1-1; CDR3: CASSPPGTPNTEAFF; DNA: TGTGCCAGCTCACCGCCCGGGACACCTAACACTGAAGCTTTCTTT
size: NA; V: TRBV9; D: NA; J: TRBJ2-3; CDR3: CASSVFDSRTDTQYF; DNA: TGTGCCAGCAGCGTCTTCGACTCCCGCACAGATACGCAGTATTTT
size: few; V: TRBV30; D: TRBD2; J: TRBJ2-3; CDR3: CAWSGGTSGTDTQYF; DNA: TGTGCCTGGAGTGGCGGGACTAGCGGCACAGATACGCAGTATTTT
size: NA; V: TRBV12-3/TRBV12-4; D: NA; J: TRBJ1-1; CDR3: CASSRRTIGLNTEAFF; DNA: TGTGCCAGCAGTCGGAGGACAATCGGATTGAACACTGAAGCTTTCTTT
size: many; V: TRBV28; D: NA; J: TRBJ2-6; CDR3: CASSLTRGSGANVLTF; DNA: TGTGCCAGCAGTTTAACAAGGGGCTCTGGGGCCAACGTCCTGACTTTC
size: NA; V: TRBV5-1; D: NA; J: TRBJ2-4; CDR3: CASSSSPWVAKNIQYF; DNA: TGCGCCAGCAGCTCTAGCCCCTGGGTAGCCAAAAACATTCAGTACTTC
size: NA; V: TRBV11-2; D: NA; J: TRBJ2-7; CDR3: CASSTGPLSYEQYF; DNA: TGTGCCAGCTCTACAGGTCCCCTCTCCTACGAGCAGTACTTC
size: few; V: TRBV18; D: NA; J: TRBJ1-2; CDR3: CASSPPTGENYGYTF; DNA: TGTGCCAGCTCACCACCCACGGGGGAAAACTATGGCTACACCTTC
size: few; V: TRBV2; D: NA; J: TRBJ1-2; CDR3: CASSEGHLNYGYTF; DNA: TGTGCCAGCAGTGAAGGCCATTTAAACTATGGCTACACCTTC
size: many; V: TRBV20-1; D: NA; J: TRBJ2-1; CDR3: CSARDGLARGYEQFF; DNA: TGCAGTGCTAGAGATGGGCTAGCCCGGGGGTATGAGCAGTTCTTC
size: many; V: TRBV24-1; D: NA; J: TRBJ2-5; CDR3: CATSDLGGNLQETQYF; DNA: TGTGCCACCAGTGATTTGGGAGGGAACCTACAAGAGACCCAGTACTTC
size: few; V: TRBV10-3; D: TRBD1; J: TRBJ2-3; CDR3: CAISKRQGDVTDTQYF; DNA: TGTGCCATCAGTAAAAGACAGGGGGATGTTACAGATACGCAGTATTTT
size: NA; V: TRBV2; D: NA; J: TRBJ2-7; CDR3: CAQRVAGPYEQYF; DNA: TGTGCCCAAAGGGTGGCAGGCCCCTACGAGCAGTACTTC
size: few; V: TRBV27; D: TRBD1; J: TRBJ1-6; CDR3: CASSSGQRYSPPHF; DNA: TGTGCCAGCAGTTCGGGACAGAGGTATTCACCCCCCCACTTT
size: NA; V: TRBV28; D: TRBD1; J: TRBJ1-4; CDR3: CASSSGQIVSVGKLFF; DNA: TGTGCCAGCAGCTCGGGACAGATAGTTTCCGTGGGAAAACTGTTTTTT
size: NA; V: TRBV10-3; D: TRBD1; J: TRBJ2-5; CDR3: CAIGQGVEETQYF; DNA: TGTGCCATCGGACAGGGTGTTGAAGAGACCCAGTACTTC
size: few; V: TRBV6-5; D: TRBD2; J: TRBJ2-7; CDR3: CASSPGTRIYEQYF; DNA: TGTGCCAGCAGTCCGGGGACTAGGATCTACGAGCAGTACTTC
size: NA; V: TRBV12-3/TRBV12-4; D: TRBD2; J: TRBJ2-7; CDR3: CASSFRGGEGYEQYF; DNA: TGTGCCAGCAGTTTTCGGGGGGGCGAGGGCTACGAGCAGTACTTC
size: many; V: TRBV4-2; D: NA; J: TRBJ2-7; CDR3: CASSQAAGLSYEQYF; DNA: TGTGCCAGCAGCCAAGCGGCAGGCCTCTCCTACGAGCAGTACTTC
size: NA; V: TRBV20-1; D: NA; J: TRBJ2-3; CDR3: CSARPFPGHYTDTQYF; DNA: TGCAGTGCTAGACCTTTCCCGGGACACTACACAGATACGCAGTATTTT
size: NA; V: TRBV9; D: NA; J: TRBJ1-2; CDR3: CASSVASNNYGYTF; DNA: TGTGCCAGCAGCGTAGCCTCCAATAACTATGGCTACACCTTC
size: NA; V: TRBV27; D: TRBD2; J: TRBJ2-7; CDR3: CASSPGLAETTREQYF; DNA: TGTGCCAGCAGCCCGGGACTAGCGGAGACTACAAGGGAGCAGTACTTC
size: NA; V: TRBV4-2; D: TRBD2; J: TRBJ2-4; CDR3: CASSQGGAGDFKNIQYF; DNA: TGTGCCAGCAGCCAAGGAGGGGCGGGAGATTTCAAAAACATTCAGTACTTC
size: NA; V: TRBV20-1; D: NA; J: TRBJ1-5; CDR3: CSAREWGVSNQPQHF; DNA: TGCAGTGCTAGAGAGTGGGGGGTTAGCAATCAGCCCCAGCATTTT
size: few; V: TRBV14; D: TRBD2; J: TRBJ2-1; CDR3: CASSRNLLAGVYNEQFF; DNA: TGTGCCAGCAGCCGGAACCTTCTAGCGGGGGTTTACAATGAGCAGTTCTTC
size: once; V: TRBV5-1; D: TRBD1; J: TRBJ1-2; CDR3: CASSLGLTGDYGYTF; DNA: TGCGCCAGCAGCTTGGGGTTAACAGGGGACTATGGCTACACCTTC
size: few; V: TRBV9; D: TRBD1; J: TRBJ2-3; CDR3: CASSPRDRDTQYF; DNA: TGTGCCAGCAGCCCAAGGGACAGAGATACGCAGTATTTT
size: NA; V: TRBV12-3/TRBV12-4; D: NA; J: TRBJ2-3; CDR3: CASRSHRVLTDTQYF; DNA: TGTGCCAGCAGATCCCACAGGGTGTTGACAGATACGCAGTATTTT
size: few; V: TRBV28; D: NA; J: TRBJ2-7; CDR3: CASRIKQGYEQYF; DNA: TGTGCCAGCAGGATTAAACAGGGTTACGAGCAGTACTTC
size: NA; V: TRBV6-1; D: TRBD2; J: TRBJ2-6; CDR3: CASSEARGGFHSGANVLTF; DNA: TGTGCCAGCAGTGAAGCTCGGGGAGGGTTCCATTCCGGGGCCAACGTCCTGACTTTC
size: NA; V: TRBV29-1; D: TRBD1; J: TRBJ1-2; CDR3: CSVQTGRSGYTF; DNA: TGCAGCGTACAGACAGGGCGAAGCGGCTACACCTTC
size: few; V: TRBV19; D: NA; J: TRBJ2-7; CDR3: CASSMQGPSYEQYF; DNA: TGTGCCAGTAGTATGCAGGGACCCTCCTACGAGCAGTACTTC
size: NA; V: TRBV29-1; D: TRBD1; J: TRBJ1-2; CDR3: CSVVGLDRGTSGYTF; DNA: TGCAGCGTTGTGGGCTTGGACAGGGGGACGAGTGGCTACACCTTC
size: NA; V: TRBV5-5; D: NA; J: TRBJ1-2; CDR3: CASSPFGTNYGYTF; DNA: TGTGCCAGCAGCCCCTTCGGGACAAACTATGGCTACACCTTC
size: few; V: TRBV7-9; D: NA; J: TRBJ1-2; CDR3: CASSLGHGGDYGYTF; DNA: TGTGCCAGCAGCTTAGGGCACGGAGGGGACTATGGCTACACCTTC
size: NA; V: TRBV7-2; D: TRBD1; J: TRBJ2-3; CDR3: CASSLVQGALVATQYF; DNA: TGTGCCAGCAGCTTAGTACAGGGGGCTTTGGTGGCTACGCAGTATTTT
size: NA; V: TRBV7-8; D: NA; J: TRBJ2-1; CDR3: CASSLDSDPYNEQFF; DNA: TGTGCCAGCAGCTTAGATTCGGACCCTTACAATGAGCAGTTCTTC
size: NA; V: TRBV7-8; D: NA; J: TRBJ1-2; CDR3: CASSLGPQVNYGYTF; DNA: TGTGCCAGCAGCTTAGGCCCTCAGGTTAACTATGGCTACACCTTC
size: few; V: TRBV20-1; D: TRBD1; J: TRBJ2-2; CDR3: CSATTGGVGELFF; DNA: TGCAGTGCTACGACAGGGGGGGTCGGGGAGCTGTTTTTT
size: NA; V: TRBV29-1; D: NA; J: TRBJ2-3; CDR3: CSAGLGTDTQYF; DNA: TGCAGCGCTGGGTTGGGCACAGATACGCAGTATTTT
size: NA; V: TRBV2; D: NA; J: TRBJ1-1; CDR3: CASIPNTEAFF; DNA: TGTGCCAGCATCCCGAACACAGAAGCTTTCTTT
size: few; V: TRBV7-9; D: NA; J: TRBJ1-2; CDR3: CASSLVHRTRDGYTF; DNA: TGTGCCAGCAGCTTAGTCCACCGAACCAGGGACGGCTACACCTTC
size: NA; V: TRBV4-2; D: NA; J: TRBJ2-5; CDR3: CTSSQDGETQYF; DNA: TGTACCAGCAGCCAAGATGGAGAGACCCAGTACTTC